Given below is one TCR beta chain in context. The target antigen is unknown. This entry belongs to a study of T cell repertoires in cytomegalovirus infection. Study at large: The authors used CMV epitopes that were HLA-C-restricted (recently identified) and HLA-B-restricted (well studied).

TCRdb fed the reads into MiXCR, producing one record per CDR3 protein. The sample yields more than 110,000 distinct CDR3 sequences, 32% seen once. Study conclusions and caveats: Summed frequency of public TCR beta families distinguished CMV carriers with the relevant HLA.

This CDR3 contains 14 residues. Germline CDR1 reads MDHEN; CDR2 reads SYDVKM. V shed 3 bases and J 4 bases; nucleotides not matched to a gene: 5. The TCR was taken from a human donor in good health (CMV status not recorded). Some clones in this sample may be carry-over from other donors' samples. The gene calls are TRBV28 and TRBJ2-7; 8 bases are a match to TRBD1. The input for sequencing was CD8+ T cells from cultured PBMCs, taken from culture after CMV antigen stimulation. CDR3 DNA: TGTGCCAGCAGTTTTGTAGGACAGGGTTACGAGCAGTACTTC. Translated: CASSFVGQGYEQYF. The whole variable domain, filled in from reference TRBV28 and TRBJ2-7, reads DVKVTQSSRYLVKRTGEKVFLECVQDMDHENMFWYRQDPGLGLRLIYFSYDVKMKEKGDIPEGYSVSREKKERFSLILESASTNQTSMYLCASSFVGQGYEQYFGPGTRLTVT.